This T cell receptor (beta chain) appears in the sequencing data of a study of CD8 T cells in ankylosing spondylitis (dated by TCRdb to 2016 to 2017). Background for the entire study: T cell receptor beta repertoires were profiled in healthy donors and ankylosing spondylitis patients so that disease-linked TCR variants could be found. The full study cohort was made up of over 20 ankylosing spondylitis patients and roughly 100 healthy donors. Peripheral blood was sampled, and synovial fluid was additionally collected from ankylosing spondylitis patients. Overall study results and their limits: Some TCR beta motif variants had previously been reported in synovial fluid and blood of reactive arthritis patients, which suggested common disease-initiation mechanisms. Blood from ankylosing spondylitis patients appeared to be characterized by a TCR beta motif composed of about eight highly homologous amino acid variants. The disease-linked clones had a CD8+ phenotype and were found at relatively low frequencies in peripheral blood. According to the report, matched synovial fluid samples from ankylosing spondylitis patients were significantly enriched for the disease-linked clones.

V is shortened by 3 bases, J by 7 bases, and the region joining them spans 8 bases. The CDR3 sequence holds 12 residues, the cysteine and phenylalanine included. Of the read, only the CDR3 DNA is kept; its 36 bases are in frame from base 1. The germline V gene provides CDR1 SGHDN and CDR2 FVKESK. This clonotype was seen a few times. Its antigen is not yet known. Per-nucleotide qualities are absent, and no much larger clonotype sits a single base away. The instrument given in TCRdb is Illumina HiSeq 2500. Quantitative 5'-RACE with molecular barcodes was used to prepare TCR beta libraries. In the authors' own workflow: A new computational method, built on a probabilistic model of VDJ rearrangement, was used to identify disease-linked TCR variants. TCRdb reworked the public reads: Q25 trimming with fastp, MiXCR clone assembly, productive beta chains retained. When rows share a CDR3 protein, they turn into one entry using the most common DNA and genes. What appears here as the V and J calls and clone size reflects TCRdb's work, not the paper's. Across this sample there are roughly 440,000 distinct CDR3 sequences, with 15% to 20% seen only once. The biggest ten clones account for under 1.2% of the sample.

Rearrangement joined TRBV14 to TRBJ2-3; the D gene identity is not certain. This TCR came from a male donor with ankylosing spondylitis. The sequencing input was blood, either unsorted or a sorted T cell fraction (not recorded which). The nucleotide sequence reads as follows: TGTGCCAGCAGCCATGCTAGGTATACGCAGTATTTT. This is translated as CASSHARYTQYF. Beyond the CDR3, the reference TRBV14 and TRBJ2-3 genes provide the residues; the full variable domain reads: EAGVTQFPSHSVIEKGQTVTLRCDPISGHDNLYWYRRVMGKEIKFLLHFVKESKQDESGMPNNRFLAERTGGTYSTLKVQPAELEDSGVYFCASSHARYTQYFGPGTRLTVL.